The present T cell receptor beta chain was sequenced within a study of blood T cells in healthy people across ages. Using a J-beta primer mix together with a sample-barcoded 5' primer, a second PCR was run for about 7 to 12 cycles. TCRdb re-called the 5' RACE reads with MiXCR, one entry per CDR3 protein. Of fewer than 2 million distinct CDR3 sequences in the sample, approximately 40% were seen once. Healthy individuals of Caucasian origin from Russia, aged about 6 to 95, served as donors. Trimming shortened V by 4 bases and J by 5 bases, and 12 bases separated the two germline ends. The CDR3 runs 14 residues.

Sequenced input: blood. The gene calls are TRBV12-3 or TRBV12-4 and TRBJ1-5, with TRBD1 as a possible D gene (5 bases). This receptor was taken from a human donor in good health. The CDR3 bases are TGTGCCAGCAGTTGGGAGGGGAAGGATCAGCCCCAGCATTTT. Residues: CASSWEGKDQPQHF.